These T cell receptor beta chains were read from a single sample in a study of OX40 agonist ivuxolimab in advanced cancers. Using immunoSEQ multiplex PCR, the repertoire was profiled, and TCRdb retains in-frame clones only, with some absent. The sample shows under 150,000 clones, more than 80% of them seen only once. The source material was CD4+ or CD8+ T cells sorted from blood, sampled in a trial of the OX40 agonist ivuxolimab. The receptors were gathered from an adult with an advanced solid tumor such as melanoma, head and neck, liver or kidney cancer. Both conserved end residues are part of each CDR3. D genes are given only for firm matches. For some rows the clone size is stated as once, few or many, or as a class when expanded; others skip it.

NA,NA,TRBJ1-4,TRBV28,CAGQQGTNEKLFF,TGTGCCGGCCAACAGGGAACTAATGAAAAACTGTTTTTT
NA,NA,TRBJ2-2,TRBV28,CASNLPDDTGELFF,TGTGCCAGCAATTTACCAGATGACACCGGGGAGCTGTTTTTT
NA,NA,TRBJ1-6,TRBV6-6,CASRVDRDNSPLHF,TGTGCCAGCAGGGTGGACAGAGATAATTCACCCCTCCACTTT
NA,NA,TRBJ2-1,TRBV7-2,CASSQSPVGQGATTQFF,TGTGCCAGCAGCCAATCACCGGTGGGACAAGGGGCCACCACACAGTTCTTC
NA,NA,TRBJ2-7,TRBV18,CASSPSETASYEQYF,TGTGCCAGCTCACCGTCCGAGACAGCGTCCTACGAGCAGTACTTC
once,NA,TRBJ1-2,TRBV19,CASTPSGGANYGYTF,TGTGCCAGTACCCCCTCGGGAGGAGCTAACTATGGCTACACCTTC
once,NA,TRBJ2-5,TRBV5-1,CASSPQGSETQYF,TGCGCCAGCAGCCCCCAGGGTTCTGAGACCCAGTACTTC
NA,NA,TRBJ1-6,TRBV5-1,CASSLDGGNSPLHF,TGCGCCAGCAGCTTGGACGGGGGGAATTCACCCCTCCACTTT
NA,TRBD2,TRBJ2-7,TRBV4-1,CASRGQRGTREQYF,TGCGCCAGCAGAGGACAGCGGGGGACGAGAGAGCAGTACTTC
NA,TRBD2,TRBJ2-3,TRBV30,CAWSTGLAGVGPDTQYF,TGTGCCTGGAGTACCGGGCTAGCGGGGGTCGGGCCAGATACGCAGTATTTT
NA,TRBD2,TRBJ2-7,TRBV27,CASSRAGDTYEQYF,TGTGCCAGCAGCCGGGCGGGGGATACCTACGAGCAGTACTTC
NA,NA,TRBJ1-6,TRBV5-1,CASSLSGSLYSPLHF,TGCGCCAGCAGCTTGTCCGGGTCTCTCTATTCACCCCTCCACTTT
once,TRBD1,TRBJ1-5,TRBV7-2,CASSWGDRAGQPQHF,TGTGCCAGCAGCTGGGGAGACAGGGCGGGTCAGCCCCAGCATTTT
NA,NA,TRBJ1-2,TRBV28,CASSLATMGYTF,TGTGCCAGCAGTTTAGCAACTATGGGCTACACCTTC
NA,TRBD1,TRBJ2-7,TRBV29-1,CSVFRAGGRNEQYF,TGCAGCGTTTTCCGGGCAGGGGGCCGGAACGAGCAGTACTTC
NA,NA,TRBJ2-7,TRBV11-1,CASSNDGRTSSYEQYF,TGTGCCAGCAGTAATGACGGGAGAACTAGCTCCTACGAGCAGTACTTC
NA,NA,TRBJ2-7,TRBV9,CASSPYKIPSYEQYF,TGTGCCAGCAGCCCATACAAGATACCCTCCTACGAGCAGTACTTC
NA,NA,TRBJ2-6,TRBV29-1,CSVSNFSGANVLTF,TGCAGCGTTTCGAATTTCTCTGGGGCCAACGTCCTGACTTTC
NA,NA,TRBJ1-3,TRBV6-5,CASSYKGHSGNTIYF,TGTGCCAGCAGTTACAAGGGGCACTCTGGAAACACCATATATTTT
NA,NA,TRBJ2-3,TRBV10-3,CASRPRVADTQYF,TGTGCCAGCCGACCCAGGGTAGCAGATACGCAGTATTTT
NA,TRBD1,TRBJ1-1,TRBV7-3,CASSPGGQGALKTEAFF,TGTGCCAGCAGCCCAGGCGGACAGGGCGCCTTAAAGACTGAAGCTTTCTTT
NA,NA,TRBJ2-3,TRBV19,CASSQKTGAATDTQYF,TGTGCCAGTAGTCAGAAAACGGGGGCCGCCACAGATACGCAGTATTTT
NA,TRBD1,TRBJ2-5,TRBV7-2,CASSHRGRWETQYF,TGTGCCAGCAGCCACAGGGGGCGGTGGGAGACCCAGTACTTC
NA,NA,TRBJ1-4,TRBV30,CAWTERPNEKLFF,TGTGCCTGGACAGAACGGCCGAATGAAAAACTGTTTTTT
NA,NA,TRBJ1-1,TRBV5-6,CASSSPPRAEAFF,TGTGCCAGCAGCTCACCTCCGAGAGCTGAAGCTTTCTTT
NA,NA,TRBJ2-3,TRBV6-1,CASSEVGTDTQYF,TGTGCCAGCAGTGAAGTAGGCACAGATACGCAGTATTTT
NA,NA,TRBJ1-3,TRBV5-1,CASSVAGTAGGNTIYF,TGCGCCAGCAGCGTTGCCGGGACTGCGGGTGGAAACACCATATATTTT
NA,NA,TRBJ1-6,TRBV7-2,CASTSVGTYNSPLHF,TGTGCCAGCACCTCCGTGGGGACCTATAATTCACCCCTCCACTTT
NA,TRBD1,TRBJ1-1,TRBV4-3,CASSQTKDREGEAFF,TGCGCCAGCAGCCAAACTAAGGACAGGGAGGGTGAAGCTTTCTTT